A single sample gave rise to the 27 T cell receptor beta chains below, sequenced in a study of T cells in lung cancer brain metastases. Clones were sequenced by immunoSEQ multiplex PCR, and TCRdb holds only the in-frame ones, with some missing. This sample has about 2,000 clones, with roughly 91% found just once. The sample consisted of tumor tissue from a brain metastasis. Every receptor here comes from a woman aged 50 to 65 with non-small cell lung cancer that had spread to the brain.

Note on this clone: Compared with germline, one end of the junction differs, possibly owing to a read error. CDR3 loop: CASSHSGLRLSYEQYF. The CDR3 DNA reads as TGTGCTAGCAGCCACAGTGGACTCCGCCTTTCCTACGAGCAGTACTTC. The V and J genes are TRBV9 and TRBJ2-7; D is possibly TRBD2 (5 bases). There are 16 residues in the CDR3. Germline CDR1 and CDR2: SGDLS and YYNGEE.

CDR3 nucleotide sequence: TGCGCCAGCAGCATCGGACGTATGATGAACACTGAAGCTTTCTTT. Translated: CASSIGRMMNTEAFF. The chain is built from TRBV5-1 and TRBJ1-1; D remains unclear. Germline CDR1 SGHRS, CDR2 YFSETQ. The V and J ends lost 4 bases and 0 bases respectively, with 13 bases between them. The CDR3 is made up of 15 amino acids.

As DNA, the CDR3 is TGCGCCAGCAGCTTGGACAACTATGGCTACACCTTC. The encoded protein is CASSLDNYGYTF. The chain employs TRBV5-1 and TRBJ1-2; D is undetermined. CDR1 and CDR2 (germline): SGHRS, YFSETQ. The CDR3 sequence is 12 residues long. Trimming stripped 0 bases from V and 2 bases from J, with 2 bases between.

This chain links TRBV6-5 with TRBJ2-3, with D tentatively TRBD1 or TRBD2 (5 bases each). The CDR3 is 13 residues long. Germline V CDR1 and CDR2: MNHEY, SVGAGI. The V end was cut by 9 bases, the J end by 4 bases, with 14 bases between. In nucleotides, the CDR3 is TGTGCCAGGGAGAGGGGTGTGGCAGATACGCAGTATTTT. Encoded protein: CARERGVADTQYF.

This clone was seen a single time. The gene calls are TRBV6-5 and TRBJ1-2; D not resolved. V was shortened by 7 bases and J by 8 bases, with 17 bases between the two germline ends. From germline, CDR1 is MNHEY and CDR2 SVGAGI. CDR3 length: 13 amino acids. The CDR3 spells CASKTASAGGYTF. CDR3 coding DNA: TGTGCCAGCAAGACTGCGTCTGCGGGAGGCTACACCTTC.

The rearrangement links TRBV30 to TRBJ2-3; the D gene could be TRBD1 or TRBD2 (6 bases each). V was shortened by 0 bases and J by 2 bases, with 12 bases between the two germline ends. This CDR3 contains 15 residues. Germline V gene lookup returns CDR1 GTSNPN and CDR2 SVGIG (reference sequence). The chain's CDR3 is CAWSVTGTYTDTQYF. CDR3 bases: TGTGCCTGGAGTGTAACAGGGACTTACACAGATACGCAGTATTTT.

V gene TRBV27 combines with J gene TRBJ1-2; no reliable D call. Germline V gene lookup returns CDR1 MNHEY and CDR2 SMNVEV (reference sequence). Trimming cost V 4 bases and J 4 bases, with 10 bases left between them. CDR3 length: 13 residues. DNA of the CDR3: TGTGCCAGCAGTTCGGGCGAATTCTATGGCTACACCTTC. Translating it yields CASSSGEFYGYTF.

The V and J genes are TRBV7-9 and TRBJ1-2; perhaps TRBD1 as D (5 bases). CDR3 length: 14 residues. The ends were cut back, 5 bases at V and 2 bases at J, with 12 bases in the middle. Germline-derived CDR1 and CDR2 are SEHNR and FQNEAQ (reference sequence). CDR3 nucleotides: TGTGCCAGCAGCCCCGGGGGGGACAACTATGGCTACACCTTC. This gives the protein CASSPGGDNYGYTF. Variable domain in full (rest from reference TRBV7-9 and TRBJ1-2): DTGVSQNPRHKITKRGQNVTFRCDPISEHNRLYWYRQTLGQGPEFLTYFQNEAQLEKSRLLSDRFSAERPKGSFSTLEIQRTEQGDSAMYLCASSPGGDNYGYTFGSGTRLTVV.

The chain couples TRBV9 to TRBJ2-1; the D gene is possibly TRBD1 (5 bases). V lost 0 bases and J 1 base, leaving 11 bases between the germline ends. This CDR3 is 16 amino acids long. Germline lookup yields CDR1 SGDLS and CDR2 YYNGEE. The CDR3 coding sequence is TGTGCCAGCAGCGTAGGTAGGGGATCGTCCTACAATGAGCAGTTCTTC. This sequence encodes CASSVGRGSSYNEQFF.

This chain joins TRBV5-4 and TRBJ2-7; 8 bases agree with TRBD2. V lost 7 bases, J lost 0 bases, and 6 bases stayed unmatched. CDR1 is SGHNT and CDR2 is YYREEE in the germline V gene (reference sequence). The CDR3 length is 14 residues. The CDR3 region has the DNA TGTGCCAGCCGGGGGGGGTATCCCTCCTACGAGCAGTACTTC. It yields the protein CASRGGYPSYEQYF.

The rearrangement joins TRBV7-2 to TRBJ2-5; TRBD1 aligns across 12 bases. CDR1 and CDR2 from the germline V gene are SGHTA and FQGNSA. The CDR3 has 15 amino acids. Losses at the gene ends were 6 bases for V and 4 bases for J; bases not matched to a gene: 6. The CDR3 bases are TGTGCCAGCAGTTCGGCGGGACAGGGGGCAGAGACCCAGTACTTC. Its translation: CASSSAGQGAETQYF.

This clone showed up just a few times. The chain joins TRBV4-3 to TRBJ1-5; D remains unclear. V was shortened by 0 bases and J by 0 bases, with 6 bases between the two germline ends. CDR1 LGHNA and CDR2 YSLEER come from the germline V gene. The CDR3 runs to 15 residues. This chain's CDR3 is CASSQDVSSNQPQHF. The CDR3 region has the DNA TGCGCCAGCAGCCAAGATGTTAGTAGCAATCAGCCCCAGCATTTT.

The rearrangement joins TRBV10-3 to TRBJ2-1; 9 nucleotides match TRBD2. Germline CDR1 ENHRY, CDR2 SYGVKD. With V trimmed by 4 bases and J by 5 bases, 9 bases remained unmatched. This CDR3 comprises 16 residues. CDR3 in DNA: TGTGCCATCAGTGGGGACCCTAGCGGGGCCAACAATGAGCAGTTCTTC. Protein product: CAISGDPSGANNEQFF.

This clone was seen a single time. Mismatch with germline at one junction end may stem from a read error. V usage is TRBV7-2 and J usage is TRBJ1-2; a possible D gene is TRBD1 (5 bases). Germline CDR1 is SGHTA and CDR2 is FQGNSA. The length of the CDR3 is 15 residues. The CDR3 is CANSFTRGSNYGYTF. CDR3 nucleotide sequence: TGTGCCAACAGCTTCACAAGGGGTTCTAACTATGGCTACACCTTC.

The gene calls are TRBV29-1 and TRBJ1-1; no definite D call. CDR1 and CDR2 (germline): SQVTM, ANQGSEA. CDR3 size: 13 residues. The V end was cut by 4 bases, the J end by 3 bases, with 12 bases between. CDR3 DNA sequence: TGCAGCGTTGCACACGGGTTGGACACTGAAGCTTTCTTT. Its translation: CSVAHGLDTEAFF. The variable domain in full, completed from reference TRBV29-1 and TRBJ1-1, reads SAVISQKPSRDICQRGTSLTIQCQVDSQVTMMFWYRQQPGQSLTLIATANQGSEATYESGFVIDKFPISRPNLTFSTLTVSNMSPEDSSIYLCSVAHGLDTEAFFGQGTRLTVV.

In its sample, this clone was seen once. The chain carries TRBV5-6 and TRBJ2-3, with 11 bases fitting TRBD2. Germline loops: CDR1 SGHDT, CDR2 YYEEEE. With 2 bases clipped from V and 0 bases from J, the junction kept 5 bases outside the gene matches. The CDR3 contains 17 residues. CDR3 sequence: CASSFVGLAASTDTQYF. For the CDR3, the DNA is TGTGCCAGCAGCTTTGTGGGACTAGCGGCTAGCACAGATACGCAGTATTTT.

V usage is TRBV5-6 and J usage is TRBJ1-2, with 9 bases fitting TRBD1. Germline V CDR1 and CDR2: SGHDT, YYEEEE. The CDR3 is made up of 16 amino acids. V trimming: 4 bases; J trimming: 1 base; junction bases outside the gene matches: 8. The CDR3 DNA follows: TGTGCCAGCAGCGGCGGGACAGGGAGGGTTAACTATGGCTACACCTTC. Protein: CASSGGTGRVNYGYTF.

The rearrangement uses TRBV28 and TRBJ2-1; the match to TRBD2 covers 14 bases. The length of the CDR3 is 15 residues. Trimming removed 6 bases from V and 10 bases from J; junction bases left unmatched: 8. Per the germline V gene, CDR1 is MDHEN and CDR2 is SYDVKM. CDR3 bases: TGTGCCAGCAGCCGACTAGCGGGAGGGCCATTGGAGCAGTTCTTC. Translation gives CASSRLAGGPLEQFF.

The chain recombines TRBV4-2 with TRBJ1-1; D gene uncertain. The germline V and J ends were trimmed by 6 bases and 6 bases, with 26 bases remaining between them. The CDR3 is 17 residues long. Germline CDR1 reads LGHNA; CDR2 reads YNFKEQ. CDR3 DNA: TGTGCCAGCAGTCCCACGCGCCGACTAGCAGACTCCGCTGAAGCTTTCTTT. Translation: CASSPTRRLADSAEAFF.

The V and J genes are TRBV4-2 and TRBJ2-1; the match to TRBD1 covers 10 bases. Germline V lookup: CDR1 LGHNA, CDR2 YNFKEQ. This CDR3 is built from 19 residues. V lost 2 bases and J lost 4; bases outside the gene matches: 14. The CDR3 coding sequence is TGTGCCAGCAGCCAATCTACCAGCGCCGGGACAGGGGATTACAATGAGCAGTTCTTC. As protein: CASSQSTSAGTGDYNEQFF.

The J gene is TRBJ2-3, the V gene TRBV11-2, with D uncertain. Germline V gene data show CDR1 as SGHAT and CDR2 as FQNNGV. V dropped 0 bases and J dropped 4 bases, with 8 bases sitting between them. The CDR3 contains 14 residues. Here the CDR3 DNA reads TGTGCCAGCAGCTTAGATATGGTGGCAGATACGCAGTATTTT. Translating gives CASSLDMVADTQYF.

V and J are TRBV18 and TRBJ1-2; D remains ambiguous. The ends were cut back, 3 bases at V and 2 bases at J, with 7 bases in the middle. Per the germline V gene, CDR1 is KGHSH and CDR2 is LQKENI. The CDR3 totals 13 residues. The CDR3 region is CASSPSANYGYTF. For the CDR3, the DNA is TGTGCCAGCTCACCCTCAGCGAACTATGGCTACACCTTC.

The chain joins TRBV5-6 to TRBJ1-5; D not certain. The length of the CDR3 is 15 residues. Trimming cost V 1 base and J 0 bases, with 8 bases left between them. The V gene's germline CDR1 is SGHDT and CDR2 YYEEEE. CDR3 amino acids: CASSLRRYSNQPQHF. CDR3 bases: TGTGCCAGCAGCTTGCGACGGTATAGCAATCAGCCCCAGCATTTT.

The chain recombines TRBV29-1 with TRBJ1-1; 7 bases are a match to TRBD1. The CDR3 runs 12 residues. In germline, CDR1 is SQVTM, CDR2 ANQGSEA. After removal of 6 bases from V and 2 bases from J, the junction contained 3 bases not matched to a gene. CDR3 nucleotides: TGCAGCGTCGGGACAGCCAACACTGAAGCTTTCTTT. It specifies CSVGTANTEAFF.

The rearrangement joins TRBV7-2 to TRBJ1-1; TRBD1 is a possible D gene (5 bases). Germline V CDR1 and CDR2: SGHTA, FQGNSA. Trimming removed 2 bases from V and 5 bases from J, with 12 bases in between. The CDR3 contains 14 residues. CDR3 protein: CASSLPGTVTEAFF. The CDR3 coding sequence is TGTGCCAGCAGCTTACCCGGGACGGTGACTGAAGCTTTCTTT. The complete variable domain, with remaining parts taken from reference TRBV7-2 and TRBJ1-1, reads GAGVSQSPSNKVTEKGKDVELRCDPISGHTALYWYRQSLGQGLEFLIYFQGNSAPDKSGLPSDRFSAERTGGSVSTLTIQRTQQEDSAVYLCASSLPGTVTEAFFGQGTRLTVV.

CDR3 loop: CATSRSSANTEAFF. Here the CDR3 DNA reads TGTGCCACCAGCAGATCGTCTGCGAACACTGAAGCTTTCTTT. The chain links TRBV15 to TRBJ1-1; D uncertain. This CDR3 has 14 residues. From germline, CDR1 is LNHNV and CDR2 YYDKDF (reference sequence). With 2 bases removed from V and 1 base from J, the gap between germline ends came to 8 bases.

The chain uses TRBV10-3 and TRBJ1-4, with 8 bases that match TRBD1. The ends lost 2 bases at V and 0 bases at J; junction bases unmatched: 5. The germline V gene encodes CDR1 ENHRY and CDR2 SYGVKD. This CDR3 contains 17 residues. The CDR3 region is CAISEGQGGATNEKLFF. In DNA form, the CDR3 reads TGTGCCATCAGTGAGGGACAGGGCGGGGCAACTAATGAAAAACTGTTTTTT.